This TCR beta chain stems from a study of shared clonotypes between healthy human individuals. Study-wide results and caveats: Generation probabilities were higher for clonotypes shared across all four sorted-subset donors than for unshared ones. Roughly 5% of naive CD4 clonotypes were shared across a few donors. The rarefaction results pointed to incomplete sorted-subset sequencing despite large depth.

TCRdb keeps only in-frame clones here, not all; method: immunoSEQ multiplex PCR. The sample contains about 2.1 million clones, 85% to 95% of which appear only once. A note on this clone: Antigen: not known.

CDR1 MNHNS and CDR2 SASEGT come from the germline V gene. CDR3 length: 13 residues. J lost 7 bases, V lost 3 bases, and 5 bases had no gene match. Naive CD8 cells, CD45RO-negative and positively selected for CCR7, excluded terminally differentiated effector memory CD45RA+ cells. Healthy adults negative for HIV, lacking recent acute infections or vaccinations, served as donors. The gene calls are TRBV6-1 and TRBJ1-1, with 7 bases fitting TRBD1. This TCR was recovered from a man in his late teens or twenties in good health. Some clones in this sample may be carry-over from other donors' samples. The material sequenced was naive CD8+ T cells from PBMCs. The CDR3: CASSDTGDSEAFF. CDR3 coding DNA: TGTGCCAGCAGTGATACTGGGGACAGTGAAGCTTTCTTT.